This T cell receptor beta chain was documented in a study of blood T cells in healthy people across ages. Regarding the study as a whole: Diversity figures based on one million T cells were deemed too low. Long-lived and aged donors differed, with more naive CD4+ cells and higher diversity in the long-lived.

Through a sample-barcoded 5' primer and a J-beta primer mix, a second PCR was run for roughly 7 to 11 cycles. Via MiXCR, TCRdb re-called the 5' RACE reads, giving one row per CDR3 protein. Of roughly 2 million distinct CDR3 sequences listed, around 50% were seen once; the top ten hold more than 2%. This clonotype has only a few counts. Its matching antigen is unknown. The CDR3 totals 15 residues. With 6 bases removed from V and 5 bases from J, the gap between germline ends came to 17 bases. CDR1 is MNHNS and CDR2 is SASEGT in the germline V gene. The chain links TRBV6-1 to TRBJ2-1; the D call may be TRBD1 or TRBD2 (5 bases each). The sequenced sample was blood. The TCR was taken from a woman between 40 and 55 years old in good health. The CDR3 DNA is TGTGCCAGCAGCTGGGACCTCCAATGGGACAATGAGCAGTTCTTC. Amino acid sequence: CASSWDLQWDNEQFF.